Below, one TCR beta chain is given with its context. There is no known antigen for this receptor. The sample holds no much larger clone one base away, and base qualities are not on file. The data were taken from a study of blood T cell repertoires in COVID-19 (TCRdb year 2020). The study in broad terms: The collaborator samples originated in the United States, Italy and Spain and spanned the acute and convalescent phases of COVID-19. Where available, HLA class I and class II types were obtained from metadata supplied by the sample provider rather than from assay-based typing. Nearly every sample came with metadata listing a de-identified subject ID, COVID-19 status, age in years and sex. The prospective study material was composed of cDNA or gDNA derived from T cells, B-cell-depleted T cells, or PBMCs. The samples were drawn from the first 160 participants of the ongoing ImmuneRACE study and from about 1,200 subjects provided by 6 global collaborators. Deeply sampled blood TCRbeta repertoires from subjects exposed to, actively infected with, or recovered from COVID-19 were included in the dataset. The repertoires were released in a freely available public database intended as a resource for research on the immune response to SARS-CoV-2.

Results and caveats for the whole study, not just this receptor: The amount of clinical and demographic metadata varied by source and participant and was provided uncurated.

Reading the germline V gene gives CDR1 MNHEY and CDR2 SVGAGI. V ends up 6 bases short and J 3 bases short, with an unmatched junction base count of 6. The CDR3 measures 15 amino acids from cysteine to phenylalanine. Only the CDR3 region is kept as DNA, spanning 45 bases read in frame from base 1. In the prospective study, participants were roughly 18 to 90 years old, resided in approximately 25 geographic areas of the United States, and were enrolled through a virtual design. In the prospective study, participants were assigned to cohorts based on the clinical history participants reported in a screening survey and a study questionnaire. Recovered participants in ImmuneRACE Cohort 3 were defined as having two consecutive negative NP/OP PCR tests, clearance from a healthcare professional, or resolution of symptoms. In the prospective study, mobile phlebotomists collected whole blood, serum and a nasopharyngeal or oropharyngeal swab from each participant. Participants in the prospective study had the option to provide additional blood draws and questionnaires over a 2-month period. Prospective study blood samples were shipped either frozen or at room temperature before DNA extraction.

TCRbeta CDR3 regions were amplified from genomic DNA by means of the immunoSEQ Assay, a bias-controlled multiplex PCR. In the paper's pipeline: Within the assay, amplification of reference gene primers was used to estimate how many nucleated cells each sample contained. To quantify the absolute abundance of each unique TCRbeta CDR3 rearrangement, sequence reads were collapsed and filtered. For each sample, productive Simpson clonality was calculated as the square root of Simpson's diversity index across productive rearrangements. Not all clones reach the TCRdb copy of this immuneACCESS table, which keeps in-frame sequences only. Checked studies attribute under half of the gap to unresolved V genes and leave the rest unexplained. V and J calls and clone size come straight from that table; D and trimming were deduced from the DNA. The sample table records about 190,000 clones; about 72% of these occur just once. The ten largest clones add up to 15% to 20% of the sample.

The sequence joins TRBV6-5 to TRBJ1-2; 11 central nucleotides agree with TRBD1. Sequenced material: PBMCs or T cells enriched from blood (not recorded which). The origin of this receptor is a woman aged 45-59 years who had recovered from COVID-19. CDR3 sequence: CASRLGTGGDYGYTF. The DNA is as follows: TGTGCCAGCAGGCTAGGGACAGGGGGGGACTATGGCTACACCTTC.